A single sample is the source of the 28 T cell receptor beta chains below, sequenced in a study of cytomegalovirus exposure and HLA in healthy donors. Assay used: immunoSEQ multiplex PCR; TCRdb lists only in-frame clones, some missing. Among fewer than 200,000 clones listed, about nine tenths were seen once. Sequencing input: PBMCs. These receptors originate from a man aged 18 to 29 in good health and CMV-seropositive.

This clone has only a few counts. The rearrangement joins TRBV6-5 to TRBJ2-7; D may be TRBD1 (6 bases). The CDR3 covers 15 residues. Germline CDR1 reads MNHEY; CDR2 reads SVGAGI. Trimming removed 2 bases at V and 2 bases at J, with 13 bases between. Here the CDR3 DNA reads TGTGCCAGCAGTTACGGCGTTGGGGGCGCCTACGAGCAGTACTTC. Protein sequence: CASSYGVGGAYEQYF.

A note on this clone: Relative to the germline gene, one junction end is altered; a read error may explain this. The V gene is TRBV7-7, the J gene TRBJ2-1, with 11 bases fitting TRBD2. Germline CDR1 SSHAT, CDR2 FNYEAQ (reference sequence). There are 16 residues in the CDR3. Here the CDR3 reads CASSLGTSGSYNEQFF. DNA of the CDR3: TGTGCTAGCAGCTTGGGGACTAGCGGCTCCTACAATGAGCAGTTCTTC. Together with reference TRBV7-7 and TRBJ2-1, the CDR3 gives the full variable domain: GAGVSQSPRYKVTKRGQDVTLRCDPISSHATLYWYQQALGQGPEFLTYFNYEAQPDKSGLPSDRFSAERPEGSISTLTIQRTEQRDSAMYRCASSLGTSGSYNEQFFGPGTRLTVL.

The CDR3 loop reads CASSFLASVMETQYF. Written as DNA, the CDR3 is TGTGCCAGCAGCTTCTTGGCTAGCGTGATGGAGACCCAGTACTTC. The rearrangement uses TRBV5-8 and TRBJ2-5, with D perhaps matching TRBD2 (6 bases). Germline V gives CDR1 SGHTS, CDR2 YDEGEE. Deletions cut 2 bases from V and 5 bases from J, with 16 bases between. The CDR3 length is 15 residues.

V usage is TRBV5-1 and J usage is TRBJ2-7; 10 nucleotides line up with TRBD2. Germline V lookup: CDR1 SGHRS, CDR2 YFSETQ. With V trimmed by 2 bases and J by 4 bases, 6 bases remained unmatched. The CDR3 runs to 15 residues. The CDR3 nucleotides read TGCGCCAGCAGCTTTGGGGCTAGCGGGAGTTACGAGCAGTACTTC. The encoded protein is CASSFGASGSYEQYF.

The rearrangement links TRBV14 to TRBJ2-7, with D possibly being TRBD2 (6 bases). The CDR3 has 16 amino acids. Trimming left V 4 bases short and J 0 bases short, with 16 bases between. The germline CDR1 and CDR2 sequences are SGHDN and FVKESK. CDR3 amino acids: CASSRSPGLISYEQYF. CDR3 in DNA: TGTGCCAGCAGCCGGTCACCGGGACTCATCTCCTACGAGCAGTACTTC.

The V call is TRBV23-1, the J call TRBJ2-7; perhaps TRBD2 as D (6 bases). TRBV23-1 carries the ORF label, with uncertain function. This CDR3 is built from 16 residues. Trimming took off 0 bases at V and 3 bases at J, with 15 bases between the two ends. The CDR3 spells CASSQSDGRLYYEQYF. The CDR3 DNA is TGCGCCAGCAGTCAATCCGATGGGAGGTTGTACTACGAGCAGTACTTC.

The rearrangement joins TRBV18 to TRBJ1-2; TRBD1 is a possible D gene (5 bases). Germline V gene lookup returns CDR1 KGHSH and CDR2 LQKENI. CDR3 length equals 16 residues. The germline V and J ends were trimmed by 4 bases and 0 bases, with 15 bases remaining between them. The CDR3: CASSLNAPTANYGYTF. The CDR3 region has the DNA TGTGCCAGCTCACTAAACGCTCCGACAGCTAACTATGGCTACACCTTC.

This clone occurred once. The gene calls are TRBV5-4 and TRBJ2-2, with 10 bases fitting TRBD1. CDR1 SGHNT and CDR2 YYREEE come from the germline V gene (reference sequence). The CDR3 covers 15 residues. Unmatched junction bases numbered 5, after V lost 4 bases and J lost 5 bases. CDR3 region: CASSQDRGGTGELFF. CDR3 bases: TGTGCCAGCAGCCAGGACAGGGGGGGGACCGGGGAGCTGTTTTTT.

The chain couples TRBV6-7 to TRBJ2-7, with TRBD2 identical over 14 bases. TRBV6-7 is given ORF status, its function remaining uncertain. The CDR3 is made up of 17 amino acids. V was pared by 8 bases and J by 2 bases, with 11 bases of the junction left unmatched. This chain's CDR3 is CASLRLGTSGRTYEQYF. CDR3 sequence (DNA): TGTGCCAGCCTCCGACTCGGGACTAGCGGGAGAACCTACGAGCAGTACTTC.

V gene TRBV23-1 combines with J gene TRBJ1-5; tentative D call: TRBD1 (6 bases). TRBV23-1 is sorted into the ORF group, with uncertain function. The CDR3 totals 14 residues. Between the trimmed V and J ends, which lost 1 base and 9 bases, there was a span of 13 bases. CDR3 sequence (DNA): TGCGCCAGCAGTCAATGTACAGGGTACGGGCCCCAGCATTTT. Its translation: CASSQCTGYGPQHF.

The chain recombines TRBV4-1 with TRBJ2-3; maybe TRBD2 (6 bases). There are 15 residues in the CDR3. The V gene's germline CDR1 is MGHRA and CDR2 YSYEKL. V was clipped by 4 bases and J by 3 bases, with 14 bases between them. The CDR3 is CASSPQDGSTDTQYF. CDR3 nucleotide sequence: TGCGCCAGCAGCCCCCAGGACGGGAGTACAGATACGCAGTATTTT.

The gene calls are TRBV7-9 and TRBJ2-7; perhaps TRBD2 as D (7 bases). Germline V CDR1 and CDR2: SEHNR, FQNEAQ (reference sequence). This CDR3 is built from 16 residues. The V end was cut by 5 bases, the J end by 2 bases, with 19 bases between. This CDR3 reads CASSGPGGLRPYEQYF. DNA of the CDR3: TGTGCCAGCAGCGGCCCCGGGGGGCTTAGACCCTACGAGCAGTACTTC.

CDR3 nucleotide sequence: TGTGCCAGAGCGGGACTCGAATCTAATGAGCAGTTCTTC. Its protein product is CARAGLESNEQFF. The chain links TRBV21-1 to TRBJ2-1; the table gives TRBD2 as D, unverified against the DNA. TRBV21-1 is described as a pseudogene. This CDR3 has 13 residues.

The rearrangement uses TRBV6-6 and TRBJ2-7, with unresolved D. From germline, CDR1 is MNHNY and CDR2 SVGAGI (reference sequence). CDR3 length: 14 amino acids. Between the trimmed V and J ends, which lost 7 bases and 0 bases, there was a span of 13 bases. The CDR3 nucleotides are TGTGCCAGCACCCACTTCCAGGCCTCCTACGAGCAGTACTTC. It translates to CASTHFQASYEQYF.

The chain employs TRBV30 and TRBJ1-4, with 7 bases that match TRBD1. Per the germline V gene, CDR1 is GTSNPN and CDR2 is SVGIG (reference sequence). The CDR3 has 16 amino acids. Trimming cost V 6 bases and J 0 bases; bases outside gene matches: 10. CDR3 loop: CACRDRTIATNEKLFF. CDR3 DNA: TGTGCCTGTAGGGACAGAACCATTGCAACTAATGAAAAACTGTTTTTT. The variable domain in full, completed from reference TRBV30 and TRBJ1-4, reads SQTIHQWPATLVQPVGSPLSLECTVEGTSNPNLYWYRQAAGRGLQLLFYSVGIGQISSEVPQNLSASRPQDRQFILSSKKLLLSDSGFYLCACRDRTIATNEKLFFGSGTQLSVL.

This clone came up once. The chain is built from TRBV6-5 and TRBJ2-5; the D gene is possibly TRBD2 (6 bases). Germline V lookup: CDR1 MNHEY, CDR2 SVGAGI. Trimming removed 4 bases from V and 1 base from J, with 13 bases in between. There are 15 residues in the CDR3. CDR3 loop: CASSWVSGSQETQYF. CDR3 DNA: TGTGCCAGCAGTTGGGTTAGCGGCTCCCAAGAGACCCAGTACTTC.

This chain joins TRBV2 and TRBJ2-7; the match to TRBD2 covers 7 bases. CDR3 length: 13 residues. The V gene end was trimmed by 3 bases and the J gene end by 4 bases; junction bases not matched to a gene: 3. Germline CDR1 and CDR2: SNHLY and FYNNEI. In DNA, the CDR3 is TGTGCCAGCAGTGATGATAGCGGGTACGAGCAGTACTTC. Translating it yields CASSDDSGYEQYF.

The V call is TRBV7-9, the J call TRBJ1-3; D unresolved. This CDR3 spans 13 amino acids. Germline V CDR1 and CDR2: SEHNR, FQNEAQ (reference sequence). V lost 5 bases and J lost 5, with 10 bases in between. The CDR3 DNA sequence: TGTGCCAGCAGCCTCGGGGTCAGAAACACCATATATTTT. This codes for CASSLGVRNTIYF.

The chain is built from TRBV27 and TRBJ2-3; TRBD1 matches at 10 bases. The J segment lost 1 base and the V segment lost 0 bases, leaving 1 base of the junction unmatched. Germline V gene sequence: CDR1 MNHEY, CDR2 SMNVEV (reference sequence). The CDR3 consists of 16 residues. The CDR3 DNA reads TGTGCCAGCAGTTTATCGGGGACAGGGGGCACAGATACGCAGTATTTT. Protein product: CASSLSGTGGTDTQYF.

The chain is built from TRBV5-5 and TRBJ2-2, with unresolved D. The CDR3 has 12 amino acids. V lost 3 bases, J lost 3 bases, and 3 bases lay in between. Germline-derived CDR1 and CDR2 are SGHKS and YYEKEE (reference sequence). The DNA of the CDR3 is TGTGCCAGCAGCTCCTACACCGGGGAGCTGTTTTTT. This gives the protein CASSSYTGELFF. Variable domain in full (rest from reference TRBV5-5 and TRBJ2-2): DAGVTQSPTHLIKTRGQQVTLRCSPISGHKSVSWYQQVLGQGPQFIFQYYEKEERGRGNFPDRFSARQFPNYSSELNVNALLLGDSALYLCASSSYTGELFFGEGSRLTVL.

V gene TRBV27 combines with J gene TRBJ1-5, with 7 bases aligning to TRBD1. This CDR3 comprises 14 residues. Per the germline V gene, CDR1 is MNHEY and CDR2 is SMNVEV (reference sequence). J gave up 4 bases and V 3 bases, and 3 bases lay outside the gene matches. Written as DNA, the CDR3 is TGTGCCAGCAGTTTGGCGGGACAGAATCAGCCCCAGCATTTT. It translates to CASSLAGQNQPQHF.

This chain connects TRBV27 to TRBJ2-7, with 7 bases matching TRBD2. The ends lost 8 bases at V and 4 bases at J; junction bases unmatched: 8. This CDR3 spans 13 amino acids. CDR1 is MNHEY, CDR2 SMNVEV, per germline (reference sequence). The CDR3 region is CASCTGAGYEQYF. As DNA, the CDR3 is TGTGCCAGCTGTACGGGAGCGGGATACGAGCAGTACTTC.

This clone was detected once. V is TRBV9 and J is TRBJ2-3; 11 bases are shared with TRBD2. The trim removed 0 bases at V and 6 bases at J, leaving 6 bases unmatched. This CDR3 has 16 residues. Germline V gives CDR1 SGDLS, CDR2 YYNGEE. CDR3 in DNA: TGTGCCAGCAGCGTAGGAGTAGCGGGAGGGTTTGATACGCAGTATTTT. It specifies CASSVGVAGGFDTQYF.

The rearrangement uses TRBV7-8 and TRBJ2-5, with 9 bases fitting TRBD2. The germline gives CDR1 SGHVS, CDR2 FQNEAQ. The CDR3 is 15 amino acids. With 0 bases clipped from V and 1 base from J, the junction kept 0 bases outside the gene matches. The CDR3 loop reads CASSLARGGQETQYF. The DNA of the CDR3 is TGTGCCAGCAGCTTAGCGCGGGGGGGCCAAGAGACCCAGTACTTC. The full variable domain, in which reference TRBV7-8 and TRBJ2-5 provide the parts outside the CDR3, is GAGVSQSPRYKVAKRGQDVALRCDPISGHVSLFWYQQALGQGPEFLTYFQNEAQLDKSGLPSDRFFAERPEGSVSTLKIQRTQQEDSAVYLCASSLARGGQETQYFGPGTRLLVL.

The chain links TRBV7-3 to TRBJ2-1, with 7 positions matching TRBD1. After removal of 5 bases from V and 5 bases from J, the junction contained 6 bases not matched to a gene. The CDR3 has 14 residues. Per germline, CDR1 SGHTA and CDR2 FQGTGA. The CDR3 here is CASSKGAWDNEQFF. DNA of the CDR3: TGTGCCAGCAGCAAGGGGGCGTGGGACAATGAGCAGTTCTTC.

The J gene is TRBJ1-3, the V gene TRBV7-9; D ambiguous. V was cut by 5 bases and J by 0 bases, with 14 bases left in between. The CDR3 has 16 amino acids. Germline loops: CDR1 SEHNR, CDR2 FQNEAQ (reference sequence). Written as DNA, the CDR3 is TGTGCCAGCAGCGAACGTGGCCCCTCCTCTGGAAACACCATATATTTT. This translates into CASSERGPSSGNTIYF.

The V gene is TRBV28, the J gene TRBJ2-4, with D perhaps TRBD1 (5 bases). Trimming removed 5 bases from V and 1 base from J, with 15 bases in between. CDR1 MDHEN and CDR2 SYDVKM come from the germline V gene. CDR3 length: 16 amino acids. The DNA for the CDR3 is TGTGCCAGCAGTCCCTGGTCAGGGATGGCCAAAAACATTCAGTACTTC. Protein: CASSPWSGMAKNIQYF.

The chain combines TRBV4-1 with TRBJ2-5, with D perhaps matching TRBD2 (6 bases). V dropped 3 bases and J dropped 5 bases, with 19 bases sitting between them. This CDR3 has 16 amino acids. CDR1 and CDR2 (germline): MGHRA, YSYEKL. The CDR3 protein is CASSQTGTSGMETQYF. CDR3 DNA sequence: TGCGCCAGCAGCCAGACCGGGACTTCGGGCATGGAGACCCAGTACTTC.